This T cell receptor (beta chain) stems from a study of OX40 agonist ivuxolimab in advanced cancers. The timepoints at which blood was sampled were baseline, cycle 4 day 1, and cycle 7 day 1. Regarding the study as a whole: Low normalized T-cell clonal expansion also characterized some of the nonresponders. More expanded clones were found, on average, in CD8+ than in CD4+ T cells.

With regard to this clone: Antigen specificity is unknown.

Only in-frame clones appear in the TCRdb table, and some are missing; sequencing was by immunoSEQ multiplex PCR. The sample lists approximately 80,000 clones, around 94% occurring once. Germline V gives CDR1 LNHNV, CDR2 YYDKDF (reference sequence). The CDR3 is 19 amino acids. Trimming took off 0 bases at V and 2 bases at J, with 22 bases between the two ends. This specimen was CD4+ or CD8+ T cells sorted from blood, taken in a trial of the OX40 agonist ivuxolimab. This receptor was obtained from an adult with an advanced solid tumor such as melanoma, head and neck, liver or kidney cancer. J is TRBJ1-1 and V is TRBV15; the D gene is possibly TRBD1 (5 bases). The CDR3 reads CATSRDKEIGELPNTEAFF. CDR3 sequence (DNA): TGTGCCACCAGCAGAGATAAAGAGATAGGGGAATTACCCAACACTGAAGCTTTCTTT.